The rows below give T cell receptor beta chains drawn from one sample of a study of T cell changes during pregnancy in multiple sclerosis. Only in-frame clones appear in the TCRdb table, and some are missing; sequencing was by immunoSEQ multiplex PCR. This sample yields 50,000 to 55,000 clones, of which roughly 91% are seen a single time; about 0.5% belongs to the top ten. The sequencing used CD4+ T cells from peripheral blood mononuclear cells, collected in the third trimester of pregnancy. All receptors come from a female donor with multiple sclerosis, enrolled in a pregnancy study. CDR3s include the opening cysteine and the closing phenylalanine or tryptophan. D genes are given only for firm matches. The size field is filled for only some rows; it gives once, few, many or a size class.

- | - | TRBJ1-2 | TRBV19 | TGTGCCAGTAGTCCCTACCTCTCTTATGGCTACACCTTC | CASSPYLSYGYTF
- | - | TRBJ1-1 | TRBV10-3 | TGTGCCATCCAGGGACACCCGAACACTGAAGCTTTCTTT | CAIQGHPNTEAFF
- | - | TRBJ1-3 | TRBV5-1 | TGCGCCAGCAGCGAAGGCGGGGGGATTTCCTCTGGAAACACCATATATTTT | CASSEGGGISSGNTIYF
- | TRBD1 | TRBJ1-3 | TRBV5-4 | TGTGCCAGCAGTCTACCCGGGACAGGGAAGGGAAACACCATATATTTT | CASSLPGTGKGNTIYF
- | TRBD2 | TRBJ2-1 | TRBV27 | TGTGCCAGCAGTGGGAGGGACTCCCCCTTTGGTAATGAGCAGTTCTTC | CASSGRDSPFGNEQFF
- | TRBD2 | TRBJ2-2 | TRBV11-2 | TGTGCCAGCAGCCCGGGACTAGCGGACAACACCGGGGAGCTGTTTTTT | CASSPGLADNTGELFF
once | - | TRBJ2-7 | TRBV27 | TGTGCCAGCAGTTTAGTCGGGTCATACGAGCAGTACTTC | CASSLVGSYEQYF
- | TRBD2 | TRBJ2-3 | TRBV9 | TGTGCCAGCAGCGTCCTAGCGGGGGGAAGCACAGATACGCAGTATTTT | CASSVLAGGSTDTQYF
- | - | TRBJ1-4 | TRBV19 | TGTGCCAGTAGTAAAGCCTATGAAAAACTGTTTTTT | CASSKAYEKLFF
- | - | TRBJ1-1 | TRBV6-6 | TGTGCCAGCAGTGTGACGGGGAACACTGAAGCTTTCTTT | CASSVTGNTEAFF
- | TRBD2 | TRBJ2-1 | TRBV30 | TGTGCCTGGAGTGTGGGGACTAGCGGTTCCTACAATGAGCAGTTCTTC | CAWSVGTSGSYNEQFF
- | TRBD1 | TRBJ2-1 | TRBV6-5 | TGTGCCAGCAGCCGGACAGGGGCCTACAATGAGCAGTTCTTC | CASSRTGAYNEQFF
- | - | TRBJ2-2 | TRBV9 | TGTGCCAGCAGCGTAGCAGGCAAGAACACCGGGGAGCTGTTTTTT | CASSVAGKNTGELFF
- | TRBD1 | TRBJ2-2 | TRBV6-6 | TGTGCCAGCAGGACAGGGGGGGCGAACACCGGGGAGCTGTTTTTT | CASRTGGANTGELFF
- | TRBD1 | TRBJ2-7 | TRBV7-9 | TGTGCCAGCAGCTTAGGGGACAGTTTTTACGAGCAGTACTTC | CASSLGDSFYEQYF
- | - | TRBJ2-5 | TRBV5-1 | TGCGCCAGCAGCGAGGCCGGGGTTAATGGAGAGACCCAGTACTTC | CASSEAGVNGETQYF
- | TRBD2 | TRBJ2-1 | TRBV6-6 | TGTGCCAGCAGTTACGTAAAAAGAGCGGGGGGGATTGAGCAGTTCTTC | CASSYVKRAGGIEQFF